The 10 T cell receptor beta chains below were found in one sample sequenced in a study of quantifying T cell responses using KT2 cells. About the research overall: TCR alpha and beta constant-region primers primed reverse transcription of RNA.

A single-stranded UMI oligo with SP2 sequence was ligated to cDNA 3' ends. First-round PCR used about 4 cycles and beta primers RC1.1 and RC1.2 covering TRBC1 and TRBC2. Using its own MiXCR run on the UMI-ligation and nested PCR reads, TCRdb lists one record per CDR3 protein. The data contain around 50,000 distinct CDR3 sequences, around a tenth of them singletons. Sequences were obtained from PBMCs spiked with cells of the T cell clone KT2. The receptors originated from a human donor.

This clonotype was observed a handful of times. This chain joins TRBV2 and TRBJ1-5; D gene unclear. CDR3 length: 13 residues. CDR1 and CDR2 (germline): SNHLY, FYNNEI. The V end was cut by 3 bases, the J end by 5 bases, with 8 bases between. CDR3 loop: CASSDDADQPQHF. CDR3 in DNA: TGTGCCAGCAGTGACGACGCTGATCAGCCCCAGCATTTT.

This clonotype was detected ten times or more. CDR3 nucleotide sequence: TGTGCCAGCCCCCTAGGACAGGGCGGCACCGGGGAGCTGTTTTTT. Residues: CASPLGQGGTGELFF. The gene calls are TRBV12-3 or TRBV12-4 and TRBJ2-2, with TRBD1 matching 8 bases. CDR3 length: 15 residues. Trimming took 8 bases from V and 4 from J; bases not matched to a gene: 9.

This chain connects TRBV12-3 or TRBV12-4 to TRBJ1-1; the D gene is possibly TRBD1 (5 bases). This CDR3 spans 13 amino acids. V lost 6 bases and J lost 2, with 10 bases in between. CDR3 region: CASSSTENTEAFF. The CDR3 DNA reads as TGTGCCAGCAGCTCGACAGAAAACACTGAAGCTTTCTTT.

This clonotype was picked up a small number of times. The chain joins TRBV14 to TRBJ1-4; a possible D gene is TRBD1 (5 bases). Germline V CDR1 and CDR2: SGHDN, FVKESK. V dropped 4 bases and J dropped 7 bases, with 25 bases sitting between them. The length of the CDR3 is 18 residues. Written as DNA, the CDR3 is TGTGCCAGCAGCCGATGGAGGCAGGGTAAACCCGGTGGTGAAAAACTGTTTTTT. It is translated as CASSRWRQGKPGGEKLFF.

This chain uses TRBV5-1 with TRBJ1-3; D remains unclear. The CDR3 extends over 14 amino acids. The germline CDR1 and CDR2 sequences are SGHRS and YFSETQ. Trimming removed 0 bases from V and 1 base from J, with 5 bases in between. In nucleotides, the CDR3 is TGCGCCAGCAGCTTGGTCGGTTCTGGAAACACCATATATTTT. Translating it yields CASSLVGSGNTIYF.

This clonotype has just a few counts. The chain uses TRBV6-5 and TRBJ1-6, with D perhaps TRBD1 (5 bases). CDR1 is MNHEY and CDR2 is SVGAGI in the germline V gene. The CDR3 has 16 amino acids. Trimming removed 8 bases from V and 0 bases from J, with 14 bases in between. Here the CDR3 DNA reads TGTGCCAGCGGCCCCCGGGACGCCTCCTATAATTCACCCCTCCACTTT. Its translation: CASGPRDASYNSPLHF.

The gene calls are TRBV2 and TRBJ2-3; no clear D. V lost 7 bases, J lost 1 base, and 15 bases lay in between. This CDR3 comprises 15 residues. Per germline, CDR1 SNHLY and CDR2 FYNNEI. CDR3 bases: TGTGCCAGCACCCGGAGCCCAATTGGCACAGATACGCAGTATTTT. Its translation: CASTRSPIGTDTQYF.

The chain recombines TRBV19 with TRBJ2-7; perhaps TRBD2 as D (9 bases). Germline CDR1 is LNHDA and CDR2 is SQIVND (reference sequence). Trimming cost V 4 bases and J 5 bases, with 15 bases left between them. The CDR3 has 14 residues. CDR3 DNA sequence: TGTGCCAGTAGTACCCTAGCGGGACAGGACGAGCAGTACTTC. Residues: CASSTLAGQDEQYF.

This clonotype appeared a few times. The chain links TRBV7-2 to TRBJ2-1, with TRBD2 identical over 10 bases. Looked up from germline, CDR1 is SGHTA and CDR2 is FQGNSA. The CDR3 covers 14 residues. Trimming took 5 bases from V and 10 from J; bases not matched to a gene: 8. CDR3 nucleotides: TGTGCCAGCAGCCCCGGGACTAGCGCTGTCGAGCAGTTCTTC. Translation gives CASSPGTSAVEQFF.

This chain uses TRBV12-3 or TRBV12-4 with TRBJ2-2, with unresolved D. This CDR3 is 14 amino acids long. With 9 bases removed from V and 4 bases from J, the gap between germline ends came to 15 bases. The CDR3 DNA reads as TGTGCCAGTCCCCCCTTAGGTACCACCGGGGAGCTGTTTTTT. Its protein is CASPPLGTTGELFF.